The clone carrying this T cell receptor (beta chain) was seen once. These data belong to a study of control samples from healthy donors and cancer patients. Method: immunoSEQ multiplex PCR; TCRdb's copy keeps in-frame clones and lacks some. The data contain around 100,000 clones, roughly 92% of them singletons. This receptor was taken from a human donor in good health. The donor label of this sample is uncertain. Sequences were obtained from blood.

The CDR3 DNA is TGTGCCACCAGTGATTCGATATGGGACAGCCAAGAGACCCAGTACTTC. It specifies CATSDSIWDSQETQYF. The J gene is TRBJ2-5, the V gene TRBV24-1, with 7 bases that match TRBD1. CDR3 length equals 16 residues. Germline V lookup: CDR1 KGHDR, CDR2 SFDVKD. V lost 2 bases, J lost 1 base, and 6 bases stayed unmatched.